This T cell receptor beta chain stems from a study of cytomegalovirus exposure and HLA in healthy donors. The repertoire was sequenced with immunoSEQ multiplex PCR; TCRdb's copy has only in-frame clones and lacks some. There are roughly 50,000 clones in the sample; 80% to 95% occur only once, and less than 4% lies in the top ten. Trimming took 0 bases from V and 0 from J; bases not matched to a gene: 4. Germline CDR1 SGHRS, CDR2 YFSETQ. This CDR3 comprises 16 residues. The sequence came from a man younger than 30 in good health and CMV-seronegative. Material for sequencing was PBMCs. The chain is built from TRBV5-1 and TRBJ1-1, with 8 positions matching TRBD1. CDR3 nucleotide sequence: TGCGCCAGCAGCTTGGGGACAGGGAGCATGAACACTGAAGCTTTCTTT. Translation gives CASSLGTGSMNTEAFF.